This T cell receptor beta chain was identified in a study of OX40 agonist ivuxolimab in advanced cancers. The study, taken as a whole, reports: In the 0.1-3.0 mg/kg groups, partial responders showed among the lowest expansion. Still undetermined is the antigen specificity of the expanded peripheral T cells. Averaged across samples, CD8+ T cells carried more expanded clones than CD4+ did.

Some clones are missing from TCRdb's copy, which holds only in-frame ones; the method was immunoSEQ multiplex PCR. This table holds about 68,000 clones, 80% to 90% found once. The V gene lost 7 bases and the J gene lost 6 bases, with 13 bases spanning the gap. Germline V CDR1 and CDR2: MNHEY, SMNVEV (reference sequence). This CDR3 has 12 amino acids. About this clone: Its antigen is unidentified.

This rearrangement joins TRBV27 to TRBJ2-7, with a possible D match to TRBD2 (6 bases). The input for sequencing was CD4+ or CD8+ T cells sorted from blood, taken in a trial of the OX40 agonist ivuxolimab. This TCR came from an adult with an advanced solid tumor such as melanoma, head and neck, liver or kidney cancer. CDR3 DNA: TGTGCCAGCATCTCGATGGGGGGCGAGCAGTACTTC. This translates into CASISMGGEQYF.